The present entry profiles one T cell receptor beta chain with its context. The source of the sample is a study of cytomegalovirus exposure and HLA in healthy donors. The method was immunoSEQ multiplex PCR; TCRdb's version includes in-frame clones alone and lacks a portion of them. The sample contains about 88,000 clones, roughly 97% of which appear only once. The germline CDR1 and CDR2 sequences are SGHDN and FVKESK. Trimming took 1 base from V and 4 from J, leaving 10 bases between them. This CDR3 contains 15 residues. The sequenced sample consisted of PBMCs. This chain joins TRBV14 and TRBJ2-2; maybe TRBD2 (6 bases). The TCR originated in a man between 18 and 35 years old in good health and CMV-seronegative. The CDR3 region is CASSQVGGRTGELFF. For the CDR3, the DNA is TGTGCCAGCAGCCAAGTGGGGGGACGCACCGGGGAGCTGTTTTTT.